The rows below give T cell receptor beta chains drawn from one sample of a study of control samples from healthy donors and cancer patients. Here immunoSEQ multiplex PCR was the method, and the copy in TCRdb shows in-frame clones only, minus some. The table includes fewer than 95,000 clones, roughly 91% detected once. Sequencing was done on a sample of blood. All receptors come from a young man in good health. CDR3s include the opening cysteine and the closing phenylalanine or tryptophan. The order of the fields is clone size, J gene, V gene, D gene, CDR3 protein, CDR3 DNA. The D gene is left open where the match is weak. Where a row states a size, it is once, few, many or the class of an expanded clone; other rows omit it.

. | TRBJ1-5 | TRBV5-5 | . | CASSLSGNQPQHF | TGTGCCAGCAGCTTATCCGGTAATCAGCCCCAGCATTTT
. | TRBJ1-2 | TRBV7-3 | TRBD1 | CASSLGPQGGDYTF | TGTGCCAGCAGCCTAGGGCCCCAGGGGGGTGACTACACCTTC
. | TRBJ2-5 | TRBV6-2/TRBV6-3 | . | CASSYTGETQYF | TGTGCCAGCAGTTACACAGGCGAGACCCAGTACTTC
. | TRBJ2-1 | TRBV15 | TRBD2 | CATSLYSGANEQFF | TGTGCCACCAGCCTTTACAGCGGGGCTAATGAGCAGTTCTTC
. | TRBJ2-5 | TRBV6-6 | TRBD2 | CASRRGGGAGETQYF | TGTGCCAGCAGGAGGGGCGGGGGGGCCGGCGAGACCCAGTACTTC
. | TRBJ1-1 | TRBV7-3 | . | CASSLGDTGNTEAFF | TGTGCCAGCAGCTTGGGGGATACAGGAAACACTGAAGCTTTCTTT
. | TRBJ1-1 | TRBV3-1/TRBV3-2 | . | CASSPPGLLNTEAFF | TGTGCCAGCAGCCCCCCGGGCCTATTGAACACTGAAGCTTTCTTT
once | TRBJ2-5 | TRBV30 | . | CAWRVPGRQETQYF | TGTGCCTGGAGGGTACCGGGACGGCAAGAGACCCAGTACTTC
. | TRBJ1-3 | TRBV7-3 | . | CASSSVTGNTIYF | TGTGCCAGCAGCTCGGTTACTGGAAACACCATATATTTT
. | TRBJ2-7 | TRBV6-5 | . | CASSYREPGAYEQYF | TGTGCCAGCAGTTACCGGGAACCCGGGGCCTACGAGCAGTACTTC
. | TRBJ2-5 | TRBV13 | . | CASSFSRDRYQETQYF | TGTGCCAGCAGCTTCAGTAGGGATCGGTACCAAGAGACCCAGTACTTC
few | TRBJ2-5 | TRBV28 | . | CASRSGGNQETQYF | TGTGCCAGCAGATCAGGAGGGAATCAGGAGACCCAGTACTTC
. | TRBJ1-6 | TRBV27 | . | CASSLKNDRWENSPLHF | TGTGCCAGCAGTTTAAAGAACGACCGGTGGGAGAATTCACCCCTCCACTTT
. | TRBJ1-2 | TRBV6-6 | . | CASSYSGNPNYGYTF | TGTGCCAGCAGTTACTCAGGGAACCCAAACTATGGCTACACCTTC
once | TRBJ1-1 | TRBV5-6 | . | CASSFLQRNTEAFF | TGTGCCAGCAGCTTCTTACAGAGGAACACTGAAGCTTTCTTT
. | TRBJ1-1 | TRBV5-4 | . | CASSGGQTINTEAFF | TGTGCCAGCAGCGGAGGACAGACCATTAACACTGAAGCTTTCTTT
. | TRBJ2-7 | TRBV29-1 | . | CSVEAAGRGYEQYF | TGCAGCGTTGAAGCCGCAGGCCGGGGTTACGAGCAGTACTTC
. | TRBJ2-2 | TRBV11-3 | . | CASSLDNRADGELFF | TGTGCCAGCAGCTTAGATAACAGGGCGGACGGGGAGCTGTTTTTT
. | TRBJ2-7 | TRBV4-3 | TRBD1 | CASSQGQGAYEQYF | TGCGCCAGCAGCCAAGGGCAGGGGGCTTACGAGCAGTACTTC
. | TRBJ2-1 | TRBV3-1/TRBV3-2 | TRBD2 | CASTEGTSGDPYNEQFF | TGTGCCAGCACCGAAGGGACTAGCGGGGACCCCTACAATGAGCAGTTCTTC
. | TRBJ2-5 | TRBV10-3 | TRBD2 | CATRTSGGIETQYF | TGTGCCACCCGGACTAGCGGGGGGATAGAGACCCAGTACTTC
. | TRBJ2-6 | TRBV28 | TRBD1 | CASSLNRGKGPGANVLTF | TGTGCCAGCAGTCTCAACAGGGGAAAAGGGCCTGGGGCCAACGTCCTGACTTTC
few | TRBJ2-7 | TRBV10-3 | TRBD2 | CAISDIKRGLAGGDSYEQYF | TGTGCCATCAGTGATATTAAGCGGGGACTAGCGGGAGGGGACTCCTACGAGCAGTACTTC
. | TRBJ2-7 | TRBV5-6 | TRBD2 | CASSLGLAGREQYF | TGTGCCAGCAGCTTAGGACTAGCGGGAAGGGAGCAGTACTTC
few | TRBJ1-1 | TRBV7-9 | . | CASSPQNTEAFF | TGTGCCAGCAGCCCACAGAACACTGAAGCTTTCTTT
. | TRBJ1-2 | TRBV15 | TRBD1 | CATSRTDRGDYGYTF | TGTGCCACCAGCAGAACGGACAGGGGAGACTATGGCTACACCTTC
. | TRBJ2-5 | TRBV2 | TRBD1 | CASSDSDRVKQETQYF | TGTGCCAGCAGTGACTCGGACAGGGTAAAACAAGAGACCCAGTACTTC
. | TRBJ2-3 | TRBV4-2 | TRBD2 | CASSQTRRGGTDTQYF | TGTGCCAGCAGCCAAACGCGTCGGGGGGGCACAGATACGCAGTATTTT
. | TRBJ1-1 | TRBV6-5 | . | CATRQAANTEAFF | TGTGCCACCCGACAAGCGGCGAACACTGAAGCTTTCTTT
. | TRBJ2-7 | TRBV11-1 | TRBD2 | CASSGRLAGSDEQYF | TGTGCCAGCAGCGGCCGACTAGCGGGGTCTGACGAGCAGTACTTC
. | TRBJ1-4 | TRBV28 | . | CASRSPTGVEKLFF | TGTGCCAGCAGATCTCCTACGGGGGTTGAAAAACTGTTTTTT
. | TRBJ2-1 | TRBV5-4 | TRBD2 | CASSSGLGTSGGVYNEQFF | TGTGCCAGCAGCTCGGGACTGGGGACTAGCGGGGGAGTCTACAATGAGCAGTTCTTC
. | TRBJ2-7 | TRBV9 | . | CASSSGLFYEQYF | TGTGCCAGCAGTTCGGGACTTTTCTACGAGCAGTACTTC
once | TRBJ2-7 | TRBV21-1 | . | CASSHPPQGNHEQYF | TGTGCCAGCAGCCATCCCCCACAGGGGAATCACGAGCAGTACTTC
. | TRBJ1-1 | TRBV12-3/TRBV12-4 | . | CASSLTVNTEAFF | TGTGCCAGCAGTCTGACGGTGAACACTGAAGCTTTCTTT
. | TRBJ2-7 | TRBV24-1 | . | CATSEPGTESYEQYF | TGTGCCACCAGTGAACCCGGGACGGAGTCCTACGAGCAGTACTTC
once | TRBJ2-1 | TRBV3-1/TRBV3-2 | . | CASGSYNEQFF | TGTGCCAGCGGGTCCTACAATGAGCAGTTCTTC
. | TRBJ2-7 | TRBV2 | . | CASSDRGYEQYF | TGTGCCAGCAGTGACAGGGGTTACGAGCAGTACTTC
. | TRBJ1-4 | TRBV29-1 | . | CSVDSRTAIFATNEKLFF | TGCAGCGTTGACTCCAGGACAGCTATCTTCGCAACTAATGAAAAACTGTTTTTT
. | TRBJ2-7 | TRBV27 | TRBD1 | CASSSSGTGNYEQYF | TGTGCCAGCAGTTCCTCCGGGACAGGGAACTACGAGCAGTACTTC
. | TRBJ2-7 | TRBV27 | . | CASSSPGVFSYEQYF | TGTGCCAGCAGTTCGCCTGGGGTCTTCTCCTACGAGCAGTACTTC
once | TRBJ1-1 | TRBV25-1 | . | CASSTQGAPNTEAFF | TGTGCCAGCAGTACCCAGGGCGCCCCGAACACTGAAGCTTTCTTT
once | TRBJ1-5 | TRBV5-6 | . | CASSLRTNRGNQPQHF | TGTGCCAGCAGCTTGCGGACAAATCGGGGCAATCAGCCCCAGCATTTT
. | TRBJ1-1 | TRBV5-5 | . | CASSFNAPANTEAFF | TGTGCCAGCAGCTTTAATGCCCCAGCGAACACTGAAGCTTTCTTT
. | TRBJ1-3 | TRBV2 | . | CASRPGTSGNTIYF | TGTGCCAGCAGGCCGGGAACCTCTGGAAACACCATATATTTT
once | TRBJ1-6 | TRBV11-3 | . | CASSWRSNSPLHF | TGTGCCAGCAGCTGGCGGTCGAATTCACCCCTCCACTTT
once | TRBJ2-1 | TRBV5-8 | . | CASSLAGRGHNEQFF | TGTGCCAGCAGCTTGGCGGGTCGGGGGCACAATGAGCAGTTCTTC
. | TRBJ1-1 | TRBV28 | . | CASSNLAMNTEAFF | TGTGCCAGCAGTAATTTAGCGATGAACACTGAAGCTTTCTTT